Below, 30 T cell receptor beta chains from the same sample are listed, as sequenced in a study of siplizumab effects on memory and regulatory T cells. Sequencing used immunoSEQ multiplex PCR; TCRdb keeps in-frame clones, though not all of them. The sample lists over 95,000 clones, about 94% occurring once. The sequenced sample consisted of non-Treg CD4+ T cells sorted from blood. These receptors all come from a human donor in good health.

This clone was found once. The V gene is TRBV7-3, the J gene TRBJ1-3; 8 bases agree with TRBD1. The CDR3 totals 14 residues. The V gene's germline CDR1 is SGHTA and CDR2 FQGTGA. The V and J ends lost 5 bases and 4 bases, in that order; junction bases with no gene match: 4. The DNA for the CDR3 is TGTGCCAGCAGCCCAGGGGGCGCAGGAAACACCATATATTTT. It codes for CASSPGGAGNTIYF.

Written as DNA, the CDR3 is TGTGCCAGTAGAACTAGCGGGGTATACTCCTACGAGCAGTACTTC. Translating gives CASRTSGVYSYEQYF. The rearrangement uses TRBV6-5 and TRBJ2-5, with 10 bases that match TRBD2. The J call is in doubt because the DNA end fits TRBJ2-7 better. Germline loops: CDR1 MNHEY, CDR2 SVGAGI. CDR3 length equals 15 residues.

V and J are TRBV4-1 and TRBJ2-5; D possibly corresponds to TRBD2 (7 bases). V dropped 6 bases and J dropped 2 bases, with 10 bases sitting between them. Per the germline V gene, CDR1 is MGHRA and CDR2 is YSYEKL. The CDR3 has 13 amino acids. The CDR3 protein is CASRGGRQETQYF. The CDR3 nucleotides read TGCGCCAGCAGGGGGGGGCGGCAAGAGACCCAGTACTTC.

V is TRBV7-3 and J is TRBJ1-1; 10 nucleotides agree with TRBD1. CDR3 length: 16 amino acids. Germline CDR1 SGHTA, CDR2 FQGTGA. V dropped 2 bases and J dropped 4; count of bases not matched to a gene: 7. CDR3 nucleotide sequence: TGTGCCAGCAGCTTATGGGACAGGGGATCGGGCACTGAAGCTTTCTTT. This codes for CASSLWDRGSGTEAFF.

This clone was counted once. V usage is TRBV7-6 and J usage is TRBJ2-1; D gene ambiguous. Germline V gene data show CDR1 as SGHVS and CDR2 as FNYEAQ. The CDR3 consists of 15 residues. Trimming left V 1 base short and J 6 bases short, with 13 bases between. The CDR3 DNA reads as TGTGCCAGCAGCTTAGACGAGGTTTGGGTCAATGAGCAGTTCTTC. Protein product: CASSLDEVWVNEQFF.

This clone was found once. V and J are TRBV6-1 and TRBJ1-5, with 9 positions matching TRBD1. The J segment lost 4 bases and the V segment lost 4 bases, leaving 2 bases of the junction unmatched. CDR1 MNHNS and CDR2 SASEGT come from the germline V gene. This CDR3 spans 14 amino acids. The CDR3 coding sequence is TGTGCCAGCAGTGGGGGGACAGGGAATCAGCCCCAGCATTTT. Protein product: CASSGGTGNQPQHF.

The chain recombines TRBV6-6 with TRBJ2-3, with 9 bases lining up with TRBD2. V gave up 5 bases and J gave up 4 bases; unmatched junction bases: 10. CDR3 length: 16 residues. The germline V gene has CDR1 MNHNY and CDR2 SVGAGI (reference sequence). CDR3 sequence (DNA): TGTGCCAGCAGTCCCGGAGCGGGGGGAAGGGCAGATACGCAGTATTTT. Protein product: CASSPGAGGRADTQYF.

J is TRBJ2-5 and V is TRBV4-3; a weak D match, TRBD1 (6 bases). The V and J ends lost 4 bases and 5 bases respectively, with 14 bases between them. The CDR3 is 14 amino acids. The germline CDR1 and CDR2 sequences are LGHNA and YSLEER. CDR3 sequence: CASSLLGAWETQYF. The CDR3 DNA is TGCGCCAGCAGCCTATTGGGGGCATGGGAGACCCAGTACTTC.

This clone was counted a few times. The genes are TRBV6-5 and TRBJ1-1; a weak D match, TRBD1 (5 bases). Trimming pared 6 bases from V and 1 base from J, leaving 9 bases between. Germline V gene lookup returns CDR1 MNHEY and CDR2 SVGAGI. The CDR3 has 13 residues. The CDR3 region is CASSYGQNTEAFF. As DNA, the CDR3 is TGTGCCAGCAGCTACGGACAGAACACTGAAGCTTTCTTT.

CDR3 residues: CASSSKTGALTYEQYF. In DNA form, the CDR3 reads TGTGCCAGCAGTTCCAAGACAGGGGCGCTTACCTACGAGCAGTACTTC. V and J are TRBV27 and TRBJ2-7; 8 nucleotides match TRBD1. Germline CDR1 MNHEY, CDR2 SMNVEV (reference sequence). The CDR3 loop spans 16 amino acids. The V gene end was trimmed by 4 bases and the J gene end by 2 bases; junction bases not matched to a gene: 10.

The chain uses TRBV6-5 and TRBJ2-1, with TRBD1 matching 7 bases. Germline V gene data show CDR1 as MNHEY and CDR2 as SVGAGI. V lost 6 bases to trimming and J lost 4 bases; unmatched junction nucleotides: 3. CDR3 size: 13 residues. This CDR3 is CASSPQGYNEQFF. Written as DNA, the CDR3 is TGTGCCAGCAGCCCACAGGGGTACAATGAGCAGTTCTTC.

The chain uses TRBV15 and TRBJ1-6; possibly TRBD1 for D (6 bases). The CDR3 covers 14 residues. V was clipped by 1 base and J by 9 bases, with 10 bases between them. Germline-derived CDR1 and CDR2 are LNHNV and YYDKDF (reference sequence). The CDR3 region has the DNA TGTGCCACCAGCAGAGCGGGGGCCGGTTCACCCCTCCACTTT. Translation: CATSRAGAGSPLHF.

V is TRBV19 and J is TRBJ1-6; TRBD1 aligns across 7 bases. Per germline, CDR1 LNHDA and CDR2 SQIVND (reference sequence). This CDR3 is 16 amino acids long. J gave up 12 bases and V 3 bases, and 14 bases lay outside the gene matches. The CDR3 spells CASSMFGRQGEVPLHF. CDR3 sequence (DNA): TGTGCCAGTAGTATGTTTGGGAGACAGGGCGAGGTACCCCTCCACTTT.

Written as DNA, the CDR3 is TGTGCCAGCAGCTTAGACAGGGGAGAAGAGACCCAGTACTTC. Translation gives CASSLDRGEETQYF. The rearrangement uses TRBV7-2 and TRBJ2-5; 7 bases agree with TRBD1. After removal of 1 base from V and 3 bases from J, the junction contained 2 bases not matched to a gene. Germline CDR1 and CDR2: SGHTA and FQGNSA. The CDR3 has 14 amino acids.

V usage is TRBV28 and J usage is TRBJ2-5; 9 bases are a match to TRBD1. Germline V gene data show CDR1 as MDHEN and CDR2 as SYDVKM. CDR3 length equals 14 residues. J lost 5 bases, V lost 5 bases, and 6 bases had no gene match. This chain's CDR3 is CASSGTGMGETQYF. CDR3 bases: TGTGCCAGCAGTGGGACAGGGATGGGGGAGACCCAGTACTTC. The variable domain in full, with the rest retrieved from reference TRBV28 and TRBJ2-5, is DVKVTQSSRYLVKRTGEKVFLECVQDMDHENMFWYRQDPGLGLRLIYFSYDVKMKEKGDIPEGYSVSREKKERFSLILESASTNQTSMYLCASSGTGMGETQYFGPGTRLLVL.

A single count supports this clone. This sequence joins TRBV6-1 and TRBJ1-1, with a possible D match to TRBD1 (6 bases). The CDR3 is made up of 13 amino acids. The V and J ends lost 5 bases and 8 bases respectively, with 15 bases between them. Per the germline V gene, CDR1 is MNHNS and CDR2 is SASEGT. Here the CDR3 reads CASSFWGPQEAFF. The CDR3 nucleotides read TGTGCCAGCAGTTTCTGGGGGCCACAAGAAGCTTTCTTT.

This chain connects TRBV6-5 to TRBJ2-3; 7 positions match TRBD1. Germline-derived CDR1 and CDR2 are MNHEY and SVGAGI. Losses at the gene ends were 6 bases for V and 2 bases for J; bases not matched to a gene: 5. The CDR3 totals 14 residues. CDR3 sequence reads: CASSSGQTTDTQYF. DNA of the CDR3: TGTGCCAGCAGCTCGGGACAGACCACAGATACGCAGTATTTT.

This chain uses TRBV7-6 with TRBJ2-3, with D perhaps TRBD2 (7 bases). Trimming shortened V by 2 bases and J by 4 bases, and 19 bases separated the two germline ends. The germline V gene encodes CDR1 SGHVS and CDR2 FNYEAQ. The CDR3 runs 17 residues. The CDR3: CASSLRAVGGVADTQYF. The CDR3 nucleotides read TGTGCCAGCAGCTTAAGGGCCGTAGGGGGGGTAGCAGATACGCAGTATTTT.

The chain is built from TRBV5-6 and TRBJ2-5, with D possibly called TRBD1 or TRBD2 (6 bases each). CDR1 and CDR2 from the germline V gene are SGHDT and YYEEEE. The CDR3 totals 15 residues. Trimming cost V 4 bases and J 3 bases, with 16 bases left between them. In DNA, the CDR3 is TGTGCCAGCAGCACGGGGTGGGGGGCCAAAGAGACCCAGTACTTC. Amino acids: CASSTGWGAKETQYF.

As concerns this clone: At the DNA level, this CDR3 is encoded by other sequences in the same sample as well. The rearrangement links TRBV5-4 to TRBJ2-3; D unclear. This CDR3 region has 15 residues. Trimming took 0 bases from V and 0 from J, leaving 8 bases between them. From germline, CDR1 is SGHNT and CDR2 YYREEE (reference sequence). The DNA of the CDR3 is TGTGCCAGCAGCTTGGGAGGAGCTAGCACAGATACGCAGTATTTT. Translating gives CASSLGGASTDTQYF.

This sequence joins TRBV4-1 and TRBJ2-2; D is possibly TRBD1 (6 bases). The CDR3 extends over 15 amino acids. Germline V gene data show CDR1 as MGHRA and CDR2 as YSYEKL. Trimming cost V 1 base and J 2 bases, with 8 bases left between them. CDR3 nucleotides: TGCGCCAGCAGCCAAGGGGGGCTTAACACCGGGGAGCTGTTTTTT. This sequence encodes CASSQGGLNTGELFF.

This chain links TRBV5-4 with TRBJ2-3; D is unclear. Germline values: CDR1 SGHNT, CDR2 YYREEE (reference sequence). CDR3 length: 15 amino acids. The V gene lost 4 bases and the J gene lost 3 bases, with 15 bases spanning the gap. CDR3 loop: CASSPMTRSTDTQYF. The DNA of the CDR3 is TGTGCCAGCAGCCCTATGACAAGATCGACAGATACGCAGTATTTT.

The chain combines TRBV6-1 with TRBJ1-2, with D maybe TRBD1 (5 bases). The CDR3 spans 13 residues. Trimming pared 7 bases from V and 4 bases from J, leaving 13 bases between. Germline CDR1 is MNHNS and CDR2 is SASEGT. CDR3 residues: CASKMGESYGYTF. As DNA, the CDR3 is TGTGCCAGCAAGATGGGGGAGTCCTATGGCTACACCTTC.

The chain joins TRBV9 to TRBJ2-3; D is perhaps TRBD1 (7 bases). The CDR3 runs 14 residues. CDR1 is SGDLS, CDR2 YYNGEE, per germline. Between the trimmed V and J ends, which lost 3 bases and 5 bases, there was a span of 13 bases. DNA of the CDR3: TGTGCCAGCAGCGGGGCAGGGGGGATAGATACGCAGTATTTT. Encoded protein: CASSGAGGIDTQYF.

The chain is built from TRBV5-4 and TRBJ2-3, with no clear D. This CDR3 has 15 residues. Trimming took off 3 bases at V and 4 bases at J, with 15 bases between the two ends. Germline V lookup: CDR1 SGHNT, CDR2 YYREEE (reference sequence). CDR3 sequence reads: CASSSFNLVPDTQYF. The CDR3 region has the DNA TGTGCCAGCAGCTCTTTTAACCTCGTCCCAGATACGCAGTATTTT.

V is TRBV9 and J is TRBJ1-3, with D tentatively TRBD1 (5 bases). The V gene lost 3 bases and the J gene lost 5 bases, with 15 bases spanning the gap. This CDR3 is 15 amino acids long. The germline V gene encodes CDR1 SGDLS and CDR2 YYNGEE. The CDR3 sequence: CASSAPDTSRNTIYF. The CDR3 DNA reads TGTGCCAGCAGCGCACCGGACACCTCCCGAAACACCATATATTTT.

This clone was seen once. The rearrangement uses TRBV5-1 and TRBJ2-2; 10 nucleotides align to TRBD1. The CDR3 totals 16 residues. V shed 10 bases and J 4 bases; nucleotides not matched to a gene: 13. Germline values: CDR1 SGHRS, CDR2 YFSETQ. In nucleotides, the CDR3 is TGCGCCGGAACCAAACCGGGACAGGGGACCACCGGGGAGCTGTTTTTT. It codes for CAGTKPGQGTTGELFF.

The genes are TRBV19 and TRBJ2-5; 10 bases are shared with TRBD2. Trimming took 6 bases from V and 5 from J; bases not matched to a gene: 6. This CDR3 is built from 14 residues. Germline V gene lookup returns CDR1 LNHDA and CDR2 SQIVND (reference sequence). CDR3 DNA sequence: TGTGCCAGTAGCCCGGGACTAGCGATGGAGACCCAGTACTTC. This encodes CASSPGLAMETQYF.

The genes are TRBV19 and TRBJ1-1, with D unresolved. The V gene lost 3 bases and the J gene lost 0 bases, with 8 bases spanning the gap. This CDR3 has 14 residues. Germline CDR1 and CDR2: LNHDA and SQIVND (reference sequence). The CDR3 loop is CASSIQIMNTEAFF. The CDR3 region has the DNA TGTGCCAGTAGTATTCAGATCATGAACACTGAAGCTTTCTTT.

The chain recombines TRBV2 with TRBJ1-1, with 9 bases identical to TRBD1. Germline loops: CDR1 SNHLY, CDR2 FYNNEI. The CDR3 length is 13 residues. The V and J ends lost 6 bases and 4 bases, in that order; junction bases with no gene match: 3. CDR3 loop: CASSPTGGTEAFF. For the CDR3, the DNA is TGTGCCAGCAGCCCGACAGGGGGCACTGAAGCTTTCTTT.